This entry features one T cell receptor beta chain sequence. Its antigen is unidentified. The data were obtained in a study of T-cell reconstitution after alpha-beta-depleted transplantation in children. During its preparation, the TCRbeta library received unique molecular identifiers. TCRdb re-called the PCR reads through MiXCR, storing one row per CDR3 protein. The sample lists under 750,000 distinct CDR3 sequences, more than 20% occurring once. CDR3 size: 13 residues. In germline, CDR1 is LGHDT, CDR2 YNNKEL (reference sequence). The junction had 7 bases not matched to a gene; V was cut back by 8 bases and J by 9 bases. Study-wide findings and caveats: Surviving recipient T cells and thymic progenitors produced the high day-60 TCRbeta diversity seen in some patients. Approximately two months post-transplant, alpha-beta T cells reportedly originated from several hundred expanded graft clones. The authors attributed T-cell counts and diversity one year after transplant mostly to newly produced T cells.

The gene calls are TRBV3-1 and TRBJ2-1; TRBD2 matches 10 bases. Source: PBMCs, mostly from graft donor cells, taken 360 days after TCRalphabeta/CD19-depleted stem cell transplant. The TCR comes from a boy in the first two years of life who had a stem cell transplant for acute myeloid leukemia, so the T cells may come from the graft donor. CDR3: CASRASGGTEQFF. In DNA form, the CDR3 reads TGTGCCAGCCGGGCTAGCGGGGGCACTGAGCAGTTCTTC.